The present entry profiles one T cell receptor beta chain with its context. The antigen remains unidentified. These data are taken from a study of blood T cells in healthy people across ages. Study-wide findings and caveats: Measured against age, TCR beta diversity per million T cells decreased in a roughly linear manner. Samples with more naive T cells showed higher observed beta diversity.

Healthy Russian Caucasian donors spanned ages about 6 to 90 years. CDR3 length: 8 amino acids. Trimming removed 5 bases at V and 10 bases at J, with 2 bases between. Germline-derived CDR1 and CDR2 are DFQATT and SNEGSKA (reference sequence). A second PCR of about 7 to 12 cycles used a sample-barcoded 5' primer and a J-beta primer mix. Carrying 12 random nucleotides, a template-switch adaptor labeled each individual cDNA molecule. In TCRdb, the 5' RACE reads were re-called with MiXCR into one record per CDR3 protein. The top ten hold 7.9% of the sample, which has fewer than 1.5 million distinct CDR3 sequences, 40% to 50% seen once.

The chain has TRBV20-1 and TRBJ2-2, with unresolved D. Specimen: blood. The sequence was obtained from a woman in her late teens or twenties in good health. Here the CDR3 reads CSAPELFF. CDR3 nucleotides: TGCAGTGCTCCGGAGCTGTTTTTT.